This TCR beta chain was documented in a study of cytomegalovirus exposure and HLA in healthy donors. Primers included in the PCR were 60 Vbeta and 13 Jbeta primers. Only in-frame clones appear in the TCRdb table, and some are missing; sequencing was by immunoSEQ multiplex PCR. The sample has over 150,000 clones, just under 85% seen once. These donors counted as nominally healthy when sampled, but unrecorded immune exposures were likely. The sequence came from a girl between 10 and 17 years old in good health and CMV-seropositive. Sequencing was performed on PBMCs.

The CDR3 loop is CASSPAQGTDTQYF. CDR3 DNA: TGTGCCAGCAGCCCAGCGCAGGGGACAGATACGCAGTATTTT. The genes are TRBV28 and TRBJ2-3, with D maybe TRBD1 (6 bases). In germline, CDR1 is MDHEN, CDR2 SYDVKM. The V gene lost 6 bases and the J gene lost 3 bases, with 13 bases spanning the gap. This CDR3 region has 14 residues.